Reported below is one TCR beta chain. The sample originates from a study of control samples from healthy donors and cancer patients. Method: immunoSEQ multiplex PCR; TCRdb's copy keeps in-frame clones and lacks some. The data contain roughly 76,000 clones, 94% of them singletons. The CDR3 extends over 16 amino acids. V lost 2 bases to trimming and J lost 0 bases, with 10 bases between them. Germline lookup yields CDR1 SEHNR and CDR2 FQNEAQ (reference sequence). The clonotype comes from a woman younger than 30 in good health. The specimen was blood. V gene TRBV7-9 combines with J gene TRBJ1-4; weak D call: TRBD1 (5 bases). CDR3 sequence reads: CASSLYGGATNEKLFF. In DNA form, the CDR3 reads TGTGCCAGCAGCTTATATGGGGGTGCAACTAATGAAAAACTGTTTTTT.